The clone carrying this T cell receptor beta chain was counted once. Some clones are missing from TCRdb's copy, which holds only in-frame ones; the method was immunoSEQ multiplex PCR. The data contain fewer than 150,000 clones, around 85% of them singletons. V was clipped by 4 bases and J by 8 bases; unmatched bases: 6. Looked up from germline, CDR1 is SGHTA and CDR2 is FQGTGA. The CDR3 has 15 amino acids. This specimen belongs to a study of blood T cell repertoires in COVID-19. This rearrangement joins TRBV7-3 to TRBJ2-1, with 12 bases matching TRBD2. The TCR was taken from a man in his forties or fifties with acute or convalescent COVID-19. Source material: peripheral blood. In DNA, the CDR3 is TGTGCCAGCAGCTCAGGACTAGCGGGAACCGATGAGCAGTTCTTC. It codes for CASSSGLAGTDEQFF.